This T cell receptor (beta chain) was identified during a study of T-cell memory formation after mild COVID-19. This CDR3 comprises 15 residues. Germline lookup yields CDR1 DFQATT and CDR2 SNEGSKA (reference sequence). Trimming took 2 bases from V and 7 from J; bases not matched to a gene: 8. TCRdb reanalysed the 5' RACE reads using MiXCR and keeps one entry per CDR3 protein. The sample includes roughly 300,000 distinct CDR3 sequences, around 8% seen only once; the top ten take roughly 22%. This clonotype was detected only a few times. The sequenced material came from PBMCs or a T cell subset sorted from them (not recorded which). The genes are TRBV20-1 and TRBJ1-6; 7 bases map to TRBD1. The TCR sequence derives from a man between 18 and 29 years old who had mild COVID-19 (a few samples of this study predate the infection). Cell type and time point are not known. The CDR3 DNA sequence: TGCAGTGCTAGAAAAGGGGGCGCACGGAATTCACCCCTCCACTTT. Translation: CSARKGGARNSPLHF.